Detailed here is one TCR beta chain. This entry comes from a study of PD-1 blockade in classical Hodgkin lymphoma. The table came from immunoSEQ multiplex PCR; TCRdb's copy has only in-frame clones and leaves some out. Counted here are 32,000 or so clones, about 88% occurring once; the ten biggest clones make up over 0.4%. The CDR3 length is 12 residues. The germline V and J ends were trimmed by 3 bases and 3 bases, with 5 bases remaining between them. Germline CDR1 SNHLY, CDR2 FYNNEI. Noted time point: cycle 4 day 1 (C4D1), after less than 7 weeks of nivolumab. All patients relapsed after autologous stem cell transplantation, and brentuximab vedotin exposure varied. Out of thawed PBMCs, magnetic negative selection purified CD4+ T cells.

The clonotype originates from a human donor with classical Hodgkin lymphoma. Sequencing used CD4+ T cells from blood, obtained before the fourth cycle of nivolumab. The V gene is TRBV2, the J gene TRBJ2-5, with D hard to call. This CDR3 is CASSETEETQYF. CDR3 DNA: TGTGCCAGCAGTGAGACTGAAGAGACCCAGTACTTC.